This T cell receptor beta chain was profiled in a study of Graves' ophthalmopathy and Graves' hyperthyroidism (dated by TCRdb to 2017 to 2018). The study in broad terms: Peripheral blood was collected at initial diagnosis, prior to any treatment. The independent validation cohort included about 19 hyperthyroidism patients plus 17 patients who later progressed from hyperthyroidism to ophthalmopathy. In total, 135 blood samples were TCR-sequenced: fewer than 50 ophthalmopathy, some 75 hyperthyroidism and around 17 hyperthyroidism-to-ophthalmopathy patients. In over 5 hyperthyroidism patients, the T-cell repertoire of thyroid tissue was compared with the T-cell repertoire of blood. The approximately 97 discovery patients were randomly divided into training and test sets at a 7:3 ratio. The study used TCR beta repertoire signatures to distinguish Graves' ophthalmopathy from Graves' hyperthyroidism and to predict progression to ophthalmopathy. Once sampling was done, hyperthyroidism patients were given methimazole at a starting dose of 30 mg daily, while ophthalmopathy patients were given high-dose intravenous methylprednisolone. To explore V-J signatures distinguishing ophthalmopathy from hyperthyroidism, a discovery set of roughly 98 patients (fewer than 45 ophthalmopathy, over 55 stable hyperthyroidism) was enrolled. Study-wide conclusions, independent of this receptor: In cross-validation, the 13-signature model distinguished ophthalmopathy from stable hyperthyroidism with just over 85% sensitivity and around 82% specificity, and in the test set the corresponding values were roughly 80% and 75%. Among expanded thyroid clonotypes with frequency above 0.001, most also showed up in blood, which suggests that blood repertoires may reflect the thyroid immune response. Sample size was not statistically predetermined, and group allocation was not concealed from the investigators. In validation, the model predicted ophthalmopathy progression with 55% to 71% sensitivity and roughly 72% specificity; some 13 predicted patients were CT-confirmed with GO in a median of about 6.1 months.

Patients with ophthalmopathy had moderately to severely active disease, with a Clinical Activity Score of 3 or more, a NOSPECS grade of 4 or more, and a disease duration of less than 3 months. Patients were excluded if they had other autoimmune diseases, uncontrolled infections, pregnancy or lactation. Diagnosis was based on clinical symptoms, serum thyroxine, TRAb, thyroid ultrasound and orbital computed tomography. Using Ficoll-Paque density gradient centrifugation, PBMCs were isolated from 9.5 to 10 ml of fresh peripheral blood. Total RNA was extracted with Trizol reagent and quality-checked on an Agilent 2100 Bioanalyzer. This clonotype was observed many times. The antigen it binds to is not known. Per-base quality was not reported, and no clone a single base away is much larger than it. For repertoire sequencing, TCR beta CDR3 regions were amplified from RNA transcripts. The first round of RT-PCR was done with HTBI primers and the Qiagen OneStep RT-PCR kit, and was followed by a second round of multiplex PCR, then size selection and purification. Libraries were sequenced on an Illumina HiSeq2000 using paired-end 100 bp reads. On the authors' methods: Reads were processed with SOAPnuke, discarding reads with adapters, uncalled bases, mean Phred below 15, or no exact constant-primer or identifier match. COPE v1.2.5 was used to merge high-quality paired reads. Each unique nucleotide sequence was defined as a clonotype, and clonotypes were aligned to IMGT TRB V, D and J references with MiTCR v1.1. The analysis was limited to V-J combinations with a frequency above 0.0001, which together covered roughly 99% of the repertoires. For each V-J combination, a TCR clonal expansion and chaos score was defined as the ratio of F50 clonal expansion to chaos observed in the TCRdist matrix. Welch's t-statistics and random forest were used to narrow the features down to 10 to 15 V-J combinations, which were then fed into a naive Bayes classifier. Thyroid-blood repertoire similarity was quantified with the Morisita-Horn index. TCRdb reworked the public reads: Q25 trimming with fastp, MiXCR clone assembly, productive beta chains retained. Rows matching on CDR3 protein sequence are summarized as one entry with the most common DNA and genes. These V and J calls rely on TCRdb rather than the paper's analysis. In this sample the table shows about 480,000 distinct CDR3 sequences, approximately 14% of which occur a single time. Of the sample, 8% to 10% is held by the ten largest clones.

The specimen was blood. The sequence was collected from a woman aged 25-40 years with Graves' ophthalmopathy. Donor details come from another sample of the same person, matched by shared clones.

The CDR3 reads CASSRQGWSYGYTF. The sequenced DNA is TGTGCCAGCAGTCGACAGGGCTGGAGCTATGGCTACACCTTC. The chain is made from TRBV12-3 or TRBV12-4 and TRBJ1-2; 7 bases in between match TRBD1. The CDR3 holds 14 amino acids from the cysteine to the phenylalanine. The kept DNA is CDR3 alone, 42 bases in frame from the first base. Trimming removed 5 bases from V and 4 bases from J; the gene matches leave 7 bases unexplained.